This T cell receptor (beta chain) stems from a study of post-analysis software for immune sequencing data. This clonotype was seen a handful of times. What it recognizes is unknown. The CDR3 consists of 17 residues. The germline V gene encodes CDR1 MNHNS and CDR2 SASEGT. Germline trimming cut 2 bases from V and 0 bases from J; bases unmatched to any gene: 2. Regarding the study as a whole: F measure showed strong co-clustering of same-batch samples. Higher frequency in patients than in controls was seen for about five TRBV segments, with TRBV5-6, TRBV5-1 and TRBV20-1 among them.

TCR beta cDNA libraries included unique molecular identifiers. Each CDR3 protein is one row after TCRdb ran MiXCR on the PCR reads. The top ten hold about 10% of the sample, which has hundreds of thousands of distinct CDR3 sequences, around 60% seen once. The chain employs TRBV6-1 and TRBJ2-1; 12 bases align to TRBD2. The specimen was blood. The clonotype was recovered from a girl aged 2 to 9 with multiple sclerosis. The chain's CDR3 is CASSEWTSGTSYNEQFF. DNA of the CDR3: TGTGCCAGCAGTGAATGGACTAGCGGGACCTCCTACAATGAGCAGTTCTTC.